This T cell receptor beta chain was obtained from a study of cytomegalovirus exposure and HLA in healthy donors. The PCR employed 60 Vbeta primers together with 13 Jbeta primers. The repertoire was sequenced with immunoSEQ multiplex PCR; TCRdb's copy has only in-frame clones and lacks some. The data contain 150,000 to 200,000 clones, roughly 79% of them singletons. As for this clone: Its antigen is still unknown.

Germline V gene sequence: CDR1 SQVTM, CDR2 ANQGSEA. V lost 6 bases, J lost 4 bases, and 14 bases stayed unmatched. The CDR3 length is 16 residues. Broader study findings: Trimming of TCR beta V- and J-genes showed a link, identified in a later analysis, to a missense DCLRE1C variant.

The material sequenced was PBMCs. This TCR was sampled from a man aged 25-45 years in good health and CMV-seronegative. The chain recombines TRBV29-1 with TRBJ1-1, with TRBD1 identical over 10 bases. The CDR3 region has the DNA TGCAGCGTAGAATCCGGGACAGGGGATATCGGCACTGAAGCTTTCTTT. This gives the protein CSVESGTGDIGTEAFF.